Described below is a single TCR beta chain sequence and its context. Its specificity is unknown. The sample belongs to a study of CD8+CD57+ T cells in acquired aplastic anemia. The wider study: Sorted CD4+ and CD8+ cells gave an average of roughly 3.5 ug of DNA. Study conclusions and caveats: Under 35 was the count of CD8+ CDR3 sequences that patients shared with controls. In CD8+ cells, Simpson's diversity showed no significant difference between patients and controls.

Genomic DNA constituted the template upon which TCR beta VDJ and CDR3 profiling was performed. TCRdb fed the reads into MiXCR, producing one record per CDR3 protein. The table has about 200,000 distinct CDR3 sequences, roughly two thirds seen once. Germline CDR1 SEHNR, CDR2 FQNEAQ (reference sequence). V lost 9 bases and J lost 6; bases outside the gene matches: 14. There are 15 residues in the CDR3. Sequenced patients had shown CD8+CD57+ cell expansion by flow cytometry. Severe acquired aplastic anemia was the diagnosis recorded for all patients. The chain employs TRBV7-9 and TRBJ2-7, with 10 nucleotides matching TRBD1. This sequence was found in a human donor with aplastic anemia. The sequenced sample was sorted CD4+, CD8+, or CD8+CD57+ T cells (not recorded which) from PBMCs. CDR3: CASSPEGQGLIEQYF. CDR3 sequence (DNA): TGTGCCAGTAGTCCGGAGGGACAGGGGCTCATCGAGCAGTACTTC.